This is a list of T cell receptor beta chains from one sample in a study of T cell responses to AZD1222 COVID-19 vaccine. Clones were read by immunoSEQ multiplex PCR, and TCRdb kept only the in-frame ones, dropping some. The table lists 90,000 to 150,000 clones, about 90% of them singletons, with 8.4% in the top ten. Sequenced material: peripheral blood, taken on day 0 of AZD1222 vaccination. Receptors were obtained from an adult in good health. The CDR3 runs from the conserved cysteine through the conserved F or W. The order of the fields is J gene, clone size, V gene, CDR3 protein. Expanded clones are given a class, and other clones once, few, many or no size at all.

J: TRBJ1-2
size: -
V: TRBV2
CDR3: CASSESYYTF

J: TRBJ2-5
size: once
V: TRBV20-1
CDR3: CSASRPLAGQETQYF

J: TRBJ2-5
size: -
V: TRBV3-1/TRBV3-2
CDR3: CASSQRLAGGMETQYF

J: TRBJ1-1
size: -
V: TRBV7-2
CDR3: CASSLEMNTEAFF

J: TRBJ2-6
size: once
V: TRBV9
CDR3: CASSSPGGQGSSGANVLTF

J: TRBJ1-1
size: -
V: TRBV5-1
CDR3: CASSFQTGSTEAFF

J: TRBJ1-1
size: -
V: TRBV5-4
CDR3: CASSLRQNTEAFF

J: TRBJ2-5
size: -
V: TRBV7-9
CDR3: CASSPGAGTQYF

J: TRBJ2-5
size: -
V: TRBV12-3/TRBV12-4
CDR3: CASTYQGETQYF

J: TRBJ2-7
size: -
V: TRBV20-1
CDR3: CSAPDGYEQYF

J: TRBJ2-5
size: -
V: TRBV7-8
CDR3: CASSPRETQYF

J: TRBJ1-1
size: -
V: TRBV6-1
CDR3: CASSRKEHTEAFF

J: TRBJ1-2
size: once
V: TRBV5-5
CDR3: CASSLGGANYGYTF

J: TRBJ2-5
size: -
V: TRBV5-1
CDR3: CASSLRGEETQYF

J: TRBJ2-1
size: -
V: TRBV7-8
CDR3: CASSLQYASAYQFF

J: TRBJ2-1
size: few
V: TRBV5-1
CDR3: CASSLGSTSYNEQFF

J: TRBJ2-3
size: -
V: TRBV2
CDR3: CASLIDRGSTDTQYF

J: TRBJ2-1
size: -
V: TRBV27
CDR3: CASSLSNSEQFF

J: TRBJ2-2
size: once
V: TRBV11-2
CDR3: CASSLEDSYTGELFF

J: TRBJ1-3
size: -
V: TRBV12-2
CDR3: CASRLESRDSGNTIYF

J: TRBJ2-5
size: -
V: TRBV28
CDR3: CASSYSGTGGIETQYF

J: TRBJ2-7
size: -
V: TRBV7-3
CDR3: CASSLSRDVYEQYF

J: TRBJ1-4
size: few
V: TRBV27
CDR3: CASSLRGRSTNEKLFF

J: TRBJ2-7
size: -
V: TRBV3-1/TRBV3-2
CDR3: CASSQDDTSYEQYF

J: TRBJ2-7
size: -
V: TRBV5-1
CDR3: CASSSEGRSGVYEQYF

J: TRBJ2-2
size: -
V: TRBV16
CDR3: CASSQSSGVHTGELFF

J: TRBJ2-3
size: once
V: TRBV28
CDR3: CASRLTSGRVPDTQYF

J: TRBJ2-3
size: -
V: TRBV20-1
CDR3: CSASISSGTNTDTQYF

J: TRBJ2-7
size: -
V: TRBV5-4
CDR3: CASSRRDRGLYEQYF

J: TRBJ1-2
size: -
V: TRBV5-1
CDR3: CASSLAAGTKNGYTF

J: TRBJ1-2
size: -
V: TRBV12-3/TRBV12-4
CDR3: CASSFQSYGYTF

J: TRBJ2-5
size: -
V: TRBV14
CDR3: CASSQVGLAGAGGETQYF

J: TRBJ2-3
size: -
V: TRBV6-5
CDR3: CASSYIDTQYF

J: TRBJ1-2
size: -
V: TRBV21-1
CDR3: CASTQQGNYGYTF

J: TRBJ2-7
size: -
V: TRBV3-1/TRBV3-2
CDR3: CASSSNWYEQYF

J: TRBJ1-3
size: -
V: TRBV6-5
CDR3: CASSFSGVSSGNTIYF

J: TRBJ1-3
size: -
V: TRBV7-8
CDR3: CASGTVTDTIYF

J: TRBJ1-5
size: once
V: TRBV15
CDR3: CATSKADDQPQHF

J: TRBJ2-5
size: -
V: TRBV18
CDR3: CASSQQLRQETQYF

J: TRBJ2-1
size: -
V: TRBV29-1
CDR3: CSSRGGPANEQFF

J: TRBJ1-2
size: -
V: TRBV6-4
CDR3: CASSDSRDRDCGYTF

J: TRBJ1-2
size: once
V: TRBV6-6
CDR3: CASSYPESYGYTF

J: TRBJ1-1
size: -
V: TRBV2
CDR3: CASSQTGLTEAFF

J: TRBJ2-2
size: -
V: TRBV7-2
CDR3: CASSLIKGTGELFF

J: TRBJ2-7
size: -
V: TRBV29-1
CDR3: CSVGGWDRAPYEQYF

J: TRBJ1-2
size: -
V: TRBV29-1
CDR3: CSVEVHRDRVRGYTF

J: TRBJ1-6
size: -
V: TRBV6-2/TRBV6-3
CDR3: CASSTPRFSPLHF

J: TRBJ1-1
size: once
V: TRBV5-1
CDR3: CASSLVDPQNTEAFF

J: TRBJ2-4
size: -
V: TRBV5-6
CDR3: CASSSTIKTGLRDIQYF

J: TRBJ1-2
size: -
V: TRBV9
CDR3: CASSVGTGSGYTF

J: TRBJ1-1
size: -
V: TRBV3-1/TRBV3-2
CDR3: CASSQRQFNTEAFF

J: TRBJ1-3
size: -
V: TRBV3-1/TRBV3-2
CDR3: CASVNGRGGNTIYF

J: TRBJ1-4
size: -
V: TRBV5-1
CDR3: CASSATGATNEKLFF

J: TRBJ1-2
size: -
V: TRBV2
CDR3: CASSDSYGYTF

J: TRBJ1-2
size: -
V: TRBV4-2
CDR3: CASSQDNPTTGINYGYTF